The T cell receptor (beta chain) described here comes from a study of T cells in Graves' hyperthyroidism and ophthalmopathy. Study-wide findings and caveats: In blood, most of the thyroid clonotypes expanded above 0.001 were also present. Ophthalmopathy could be told apart from stable hyperthyroidism with a 13 V-J model.

Each patient was aged 18 to 65 and had newly diagnosed hyperthyroidism of under 2 months' duration. Isolation of PBMCs was performed on roughly 9 ml fresh peripheral blood. Worth noting for this clonotype: Its antigen is undetermined.

The CDR3 is 16 amino acids. Germline V lookup: CDR1 SEHNR, CDR2 FQNEAQ (reference sequence). Trimming stripped 5 bases from V and 1 base from J, with 17 bases between. Regions amplified from RNA transcripts were the TCR beta CDR3 regions. Using the HTBI primer set, a first-round RT-PCR was run on the TCR CDR3. TCRdb reanalysed the multiplex PCR reads using MiXCR and keeps one entry per CDR3 protein. The sample records hundreds of thousands of distinct CDR3 sequences, about two fifths being singletons. The sequencing sample was made of blood. This TCR derives from a man aged 18 to 30 with Graves' hyperthyroidism. This chain links TRBV7-9 with TRBJ1-1; TRBD1 might be the D (6 bases). The CDR3 DNA follows: TGTGCCAGCAGCCTGTATTCAGGGGATTCGAACACTGAAGCTTTCTTT. Encoded protein: CASSLYSGDSNTEAFF. Full variable domain (outside the CDR3, taken from reference TRBV7-9 and TRBJ1-1): DTGVSQNPRHKITKRGQNVTFRCDPISEHNRLYWYRQTLGQGPEFLTYFQNEAQLEKSRLLSDRFSAERPKGSFSTLEIQRTEQGDSAMYLCASSLYSGDSNTEAFFGQGTRLTVV.